The clone carrying this T cell receptor (beta chain) was counted only a few times. Its target is unknown. Profiling relied on immunoSEQ multiplex PCR, and the TCRdb table lists in-frame clones only, not all of them. The table includes 90,000 to 150,000 clones, approximately 89% detected once. The entry originates in a study of T cell responses to AZD1222 COVID-19 vaccine. Study summary: Analyses pooled second doses at about 4 or about 12 weeks. Findings and limits, study-wide: Sampling captured repertoires only after the peak T cell response. Following two doses of AZD1222, Spike-specific TCR breadth and depth rose. Donors skewed white British and female; clonal diversity was possibly underestimated.

Trimming removed 2 bases from V and 9 bases from J, with 14 bases in between. The CDR3 runs to 14 residues. In germline, CDR1 is MDHEN, CDR2 SYDVKM. The material sequenced was peripheral blood, taken on day 0 of AZD1222 vaccination. The chain carries TRBV28 and TRBJ1-5; D is unclear. The TCR was taken from an adult in good health. The DNA for the CDR3 is TGTGCCAGCAGTTTAGATGGCCCGTCCGCGCCCCAGCATTTT. Residues: CASSLDGPSAPQHF.